Shown below are 2 T cell receptor beta chains from a single sample sequenced in a study of shared clonotypes between healthy human individuals. Clones were sequenced by immunoSEQ multiplex PCR, and TCRdb holds only the in-frame ones, with some missing. Here the sample spans roughly 2.1 million clones, 85% to 95% being singletons. Only CD45RO-negative cells positively selected for CCR7 counted as naive CD8 cells, so terminally differentiated effector memory CD45RA+ cells were excluded. The sample was naive CD8+ T cells from PBMCs. These receptor sequences come from a man aged 18-30 years in good health. Some clones in this sample may be carry-over from other donors' samples.

The chain couples TRBV6-1 to TRBJ2-7; D remains unclear. The CDR3 length is 15 residues. The V gene's germline CDR1 is MNHNS and CDR2 SASEGT. V lost 2 bases and J lost 2, with 13 bases in between. Here the CDR3 reads CASSEMGFATYEQYF. The DNA of the CDR3 is TGTGCCAGCAGTGAAATGGGTTTCGCCACCTACGAGCAGTACTTC.

The chain links TRBV7-9 to TRBJ1-2, with 7 nucleotides matching TRBD1. Germline CDR1 is SEHNR and CDR2 is FQNEAQ (reference sequence). This CDR3 is 15 amino acids long. V shed 4 bases, J shed 4 bases, and the junction held 9 bases outside the gene matches. The CDR3 DNA is TGTGCCAGCAGCTCCCGCGGGGACAGATTCTATGGCTACACCTTC. It translates to CASSSRGDRFYGYTF.